These T cell receptor beta chains were read from a single sample in a study of cytomegalovirus exposure and HLA in healthy donors. This table comes from immunoSEQ multiplex PCR, and its TCRdb copy is limited to in-frame clones, with some not included. The sample has some 160,000 clones; less than 80% are singletons. Sequencing used PBMCs. The receptors were sampled from a woman in her thirties or forties in good health and CMV-seronegative. CDR3s include the opening cysteine and the closing phenylalanine or tryptophan. A D gene is named only where the DNA matches it firmly. Some rows have no size entry. The others give once, few or many, or a class for an expanded clone.

v_call	d_call	j_call	clone_size	cdr3_aa	cdr3_nt
TRBV5-4	TRBD1	TRBJ1-6	-	CASSLPGQGDSPLHF	TGTGCCAGCAGCTTGCCGGGACAGGGTGACTCACCCCTCCACTTT
TRBV19	TRBD1	TRBJ1-1	-	CASSPDRVNTEAFF	TGTGCCAGTAGTCCTGACAGGGTGAACACTGAAGCTTTCTTT
TRBV11-3	TRBD1	TRBJ2-7	-	CASSAGQATYEQYF	TGTGCCAGCAGCGCGGGACAGGCGACCTACGAGCAGTACTTC
TRBV10-3	-	TRBJ2-1	-	CAISGGTVNEQFF	TGTGCCATCAGTGGCGGGACAGTCAATGAGCAGTTCTTC
TRBV7-9	-	TRBJ1-3	-	CAAGPGGFGNTIYF	TGTGCAGCCGGCCCGGGGGGCTTCGGAAACACCATATATTTT
TRBV7-9	-	TRBJ2-4	-	CASTPWGGIAKNIQYF	TGTGCCAGCACCCCGTGGGGGGGCATTGCCAAAAACATTCAGTACTTC
TRBV11-2	-	TRBJ2-2	-	CASSIRVLGTGELFF	TGTGCCAGCAGCATCCGGGTCCTGGGCACCGGGGAGCTGTTTTTT
TRBV30	TRBD1	TRBJ1-4	-	CAWSAGTGNEKLFF	TGTGCCTGGAGTGCTGGGACAGGGAATGAAAAACTGTTTTTT
TRBV6-5	TRBD2	TRBJ2-7	-	CASRGLAQYEQYF	TGTGCCAGCAGGGGACTAGCCCAATACGAGCAGTACTTC
TRBV7-2	-	TRBJ2-7	once	CASSSLSYEQYF	TGTGCCAGCAGCTCCCTCTCCTACGAGCAGTACTTC
TRBV7-3	-	TRBJ2-7	-	CASSPPGGAQYF	TGTGCCAGCAGCCCCCCTGGCGGTGCGCAGTACTTC
TRBV4-2	-	TRBJ1-2	-	CASSSGTNYGYTF	TGTGCCAGCAGCTCGGGTACCAACTATGGCTACACCTTC
TRBV5-8	TRBD1	TRBJ1-4	-	CASSLTGVNEKLFF	TGTGCCAGCAGCTTGACAGGGGTGAATGAAAAACTGTTTTTT
TRBV6-6	-	TRBJ1-5	-	CASTATGLGNQPQHF	TGTGCCAGCACCGCAACAGGGTTGGGCAATCAGCCCCAGCATTTT
TRBV7-2	-	TRBJ1-2	-	CASSGGSRVHGYTF	TGTGCCAGCAGCGGGGGGTCCAGGGTTCATGGCTACACCTTC
TRBV5-1	TRBD1	TRBJ1-6	few	CASSFTGTGGYSPLHF	TGCGCCAGCAGCTTCACCGGGACAGGGGGTTATTCACCCCTCCACTTT
TRBV7-9	-	TRBJ2-7	-	CASSNLDRQNTYEQYF	TGTGCCAGCAGCAACCTAGACAGGCAAAATACCTACGAGCAGTACTTC
TRBV5-6	-	TRBJ2-5	-	CASSLGGVQTQYF	TGTGCCAGCAGCTTGGGGGGGGTACAGACCCAGTACTTC
TRBV28	-	TRBJ1-2	-	CASTIGSGYTF	TGTGCCAGCACGATCGGGTCCGGCTACACCTTC
TRBV9	TRBD1	TRBJ2-7	-	CASSGTGGFYEQYF	TGTGCCAGCAGCGGGACAGGGGGTTTCTACGAGCAGTACTTC
TRBV5-6	-	TRBJ2-7	-	CASSLQTGEQYF	TGTGCCAGCAGCTTGCAGACGGGGGAGCAGTACTTC
TRBV7-9	-	TRBJ1-4	-	CASSPHTTTNEKLFF	TGTGCCAGCAGCCCCCACACCACAACTAATGAAAAACTGTTTTTT
TRBV11-3	TRBD1	TRBJ2-3	-	CASSLETGASPNTQYF	TGTGCCAGCAGCTTAGAGACAGGGGCCTCTCCCAATACGCAGTATTTT
TRBV5-4	-	TRBJ1-1	-	CASSLKSANTEAFF	TGTGCCAGCAGCTTAAAGAGCGCGAACACTGAAGCTTTCTTT
TRBV2	TRBD1	TRBJ1-1	few	CASRADRGESSTEAFF	TGTGCCAGCAGGGCCGACAGGGGGGAGAGTAGCACTGAAGCTTTCTTT
TRBV6-6	TRBD1	TRBJ2-7	few	CASRLDREIYEQYF	TGTGCCAGCAGGCTGGACAGGGAAATCTACGAGCAGTACTTC